A single sample gave rise to the 9 T cell receptor beta chains below, sequenced in a study of T cell repertoires in cytomegalovirus infection. TCRdb re-called the reads with MiXCR, one entry per CDR3 protein. Of about 260,000 distinct CDR3 sequences listed, around 13% are singletons. Material: PBMCs. The receptors originated from a human donor in good health (CMV status not recorded). Some clones in this sample may be carry-over from other donors' samples.

The chain carries TRBV10-3 and TRBJ1-6, with TRBD1 as a possible D gene (5 bases). V was cut by 5 bases and J by 11 bases, with 16 bases left in between. The CDR3 is made up of 14 amino acids. Germline CDR1 ENHRY, CDR2 SYGVKD. This chain's CDR3 is CAISPGTQLPPLHF. CDR3 DNA: TGTGCCATCAGTCCCGGGACCCAACTTCCACCCCTCCACTTT.

In its sample, this clonotype was seen a few times. The rearrangement links TRBV6-5 to TRBJ2-7, with a possible D match to TRBD2 (6 bases). CDR1 and CDR2 from the germline V gene are MNHEY and SVGAGI. The CDR3 consists of 14 residues. Trimming took 2 bases from V and 2 from J, leaving 10 bases between them. This CDR3 is CASSYGGAPYEQYF. CDR3 in DNA: TGTGCCAGCAGTTACGGAGGGGCTCCCTACGAGCAGTACTTC.

The gene calls are TRBV29-1 and TRBJ2-7, with 11 bases that match TRBD1. With V trimmed by 4 bases and J by 2 bases, 4 bases remained unmatched. Per the germline V gene, CDR1 is SQVTM and CDR2 is ANQGSEA. The CDR3 consists of 14 residues. The DNA of the CDR3 is TGCAGCGTTGGGGGGACAGGGGGGCCCTACGAGCAGTACTTC. Translated: CSVGGTGGPYEQYF.

The chain uses TRBV13 and TRBJ2-1; D ambiguous. V was pared by 4 bases and J by 6 bases, with 7 bases between. Germline CDR1 PRHDT, CDR2 FYEKMQ (reference sequence). CDR3 length equals 12 residues. CDR3 in DNA: TGTGCCAGCAGCTCCCGCGGCAATGAGCAGTTCTTC. It encodes CASSSRGNEQFF.

The chain is built from TRBV4-1 and TRBJ2-5, with TRBD1 matching over 8 bases. V shed 1 base, J shed 2 bases, and the junction held 12 bases outside the gene matches. The CDR3 has 18 residues. The germline gives CDR1 MGHRA, CDR2 YSYEKL. This CDR3 is CASSQAFLGTGRQETQYF. In DNA, the CDR3 is TGCGCCAGCAGCCAAGCCTTTCTCGGGACAGGCAGACAAGAGACCCAGTACTTC.

In its sample, this clonotype was seen a few times. The chain has TRBV29-1 and TRBJ2-5; 12 bases line up with TRBD1. V dropped 7 bases and J dropped 5; count of bases not matched to a gene: 8. CDR1 is SQVTM and CDR2 is ANQGSEA in the germline V gene. The CDR3 runs 14 residues. CDR3 DNA sequence: TGCAGCGCTCCGGGACAGGGGGCGCGGGAGACCCAGTACTTC. It yields the protein CSAPGQGARETQYF.

This clonotype was recorded many times. The J gene is TRBJ1-1, the V gene TRBV7-2, with 9 positions matching TRBD1. CDR3 length: 14 residues. V trimming: 2 bases; J trimming: 6 bases; junction bases outside the gene matches: 4. Looked up from germline, CDR1 is SGHTA and CDR2 is FQGNSA. CDR3 residues: CASSLWDRAAEAFF. CDR3 coding DNA: TGTGCCAGCAGCTTATGGGACAGGGCCGCTGAAGCTTTCTTT.

The V call is TRBV15, the J call TRBJ2-3; tentatively, D is TRBD1 or TRBD2 (5 bases each). Per the germline V gene, CDR1 is LNHNV and CDR2 is YYDKDF (reference sequence). This CDR3 spans 16 amino acids. Trimming removed 4 bases from V and 2 bases from J, with 16 bases in between. In DNA form, the CDR3 reads TGTGCCACCAGCATTGACCAGGGACGGACCACAGATACGCAGTATTTT. This translates into CATSIDQGRTTDTQYF.

This clonotype has a handful of counts. This sequence joins TRBV7-3 and TRBJ2-3; D unresolved. V lost 1 base to trimming and J lost 5 bases, with 7 bases between them. The CDR3 length is 13 residues. Germline V gives CDR1 SGHTA, CDR2 FQGTGA. CDR3 in amino acids: CASSLMRIDTQYF. DNA for the CDR3: TGTGCCAGCAGCTTAATGCGGATAGATACGCAGTATTTT.